This T cell receptor beta chain was sequenced in a study of graft-versus-host responses after intestinal transplantation. Whole-study findings and limits: Across patients carrying graft-donor T cell macrochimerism, allografts held high graft-versus-host to host-versus-graft clonal ratios. The study associated peak circulating GvH clone levels with early post-transplant HvG declines. Recipient marrow showed GvH clones, some seen first in ileum or blood.

Remarks on this clone: Its antigen is undetermined.

Grafts had their tissue processed, releasing intraepithelial and lamina propria lymphocytes. The protocol was immunoSEQ multiplex PCR, while the TCRdb copy is restricted to in-frame clones and leaves out a portion. The sample consists of about 8,100 clones, about two thirds of them appearing once. The material was ileum tissue, obtained 450 to 470 days after transplant. This clonotype was obtained from a human patient who received an intestinal transplant, so some T cells may come from the graft donor.

For the CDR3, the DNA is TGTGCCAGCAGTTCTAATTCCCGGTGGACTGAAGCTTTCTTT. Protein sequence: CASSSNSRWTEAFF. The chain links TRBV7-3 to TRBJ1-1, with no clear D. Germline V CDR1 and CDR2: SGHTA, FQGTGA. The germline V and J ends were trimmed by 6 bases and 5 bases, with 16 bases remaining between them. The CDR3 is made up of 14 amino acids.